These 18 T cell receptor beta chains share one sample of origin, sequenced in a study of cytomegalovirus exposure and HLA in healthy donors. Using immunoSEQ multiplex PCR, the repertoire was profiled, and TCRdb retains in-frame clones only, with some absent. The table has 230,000 or so clones, just over 85% seen once. The sequencing input was PBMCs. The receptors shown here come from a woman younger than 35 in good health and CMV-seronegative.

V usage is TRBV28 and J usage is TRBJ2-7; no reliable D call. Looked up from germline, CDR1 is MDHEN and CDR2 is SYDVKM. Trimming left V 5 bases short and J 3 bases short, with 11 bases between. The CDR3 runs 13 residues. The CDR3 DNA follows: TGTGCCAGCAGTGGCCAACCAAGCTACGAGCAGTACTTC. Amino acid sequence: CASSGQPSYEQYF.

V is TRBV5-1 and J is TRBJ1-4; tentatively, D is TRBD1 (6 bases). Germline CDR1 reads SGHRS; CDR2 reads YFSETQ. The CDR3 has 14 residues. V gave up 2 bases and J gave up 4 bases, with 9 bases separating them. CDR3 DNA sequence: TGCGCCAGCAGCTTCGGACAGATTAATGAAAAACTGTTTTTT. Translation: CASSFGQINEKLFF.

The J gene is TRBJ2-7, the V gene TRBV6-6; 7 bases are shared with TRBD2. The CDR3 runs to 15 residues. V gave up 1 base and J gave up 2 bases; unmatched junction bases: 5. Germline CDR1 MNHNY, CDR2 SVGAGI (reference sequence). The CDR3: CASSYLAGVPYEQYF. As DNA, the CDR3 is TGTGCCAGCAGTTACTTGGCGGGAGTCCCCTACGAGCAGTACTTC.

Here the CDR3 reads CASSARQGGFTYEQYF. The CDR3 nucleotides are TGTGCCAGCAGCGCACGACAGGGCGGATTTACCTACGAGCAGTACTTC. The chain carries TRBV7-2 and TRBJ2-7; 7 nucleotides agree with TRBD1. The germline CDR1 and CDR2 sequences are SGHTA and FQGNSA. The CDR3 covers 16 residues. The junction had 12 bases not matched to a gene; V was cut back by 5 bases and J by 2 bases.

This chain uses TRBV11-2 with TRBJ1-1; D is perhaps TRBD1 (6 bases). Trimming removed 2 bases at V and 4 bases at J, with 8 bases between. This CDR3 is 13 amino acids long. The V gene's germline CDR1 is SGHAT and CDR2 FQNNGV. Here the CDR3 reads CASSLIRGTEAFF. CDR3 bases: TGTGCCAGCAGCTTAATCAGGGGCACTGAAGCTTTCTTT.

This clone was seen just once. The chain employs TRBV5-1 and TRBJ2-5; D is perhaps TRBD1 (5 bases). The germline V and J ends were trimmed by 6 bases and 0 bases, with 12 bases remaining between them. Germline CDR1 and CDR2: SGHRS and YFSETQ. The CDR3 loop spans 14 amino acids. The CDR3 spells CASNEQAYQETQYF. CDR3 sequence (DNA): TGCGCCAGCAATGAACAGGCGTACCAAGAGACCCAGTACTTC.

The chain has TRBV10-3 and TRBJ2-5, with 8 bases aligning to TRBD1. There are 15 residues in the CDR3. Germline CDR1 ENHRY, CDR2 SYGVKD. V lost 10 bases and J lost 5; bases outside the gene matches: 15. The CDR3 sequence: CATKEDRAPPETQYF. For the CDR3, the DNA is TGTGCCACGAAGGAGGACAGGGCTCCGCCCGAGACCCAGTACTTC.

The chain is built from TRBV7-6 and TRBJ2-1, with 9 bases aligning to TRBD1. The CDR3 loop spans 15 amino acids. Trimming took 1 base from V and 6 from J; bases not matched to a gene: 4. Germline CDR1 and CDR2: SGHVS and FNYEAQ. The CDR3 region has the DNA TGTGCCAGCAGCTTAGGACAGGGGGGTTTCAATGAGCAGTTCTTC. Its translation is CASSLGQGGFNEQFF.

The V and J genes are TRBV7-9 and TRBJ1-2; possible D gene TRBD1, 6 bases. The V gene lost 1 base and the J gene lost 3 bases, with 6 bases spanning the gap. The CDR3 consists of 13 residues. The V gene's germline CDR1 is SEHNR and CDR2 FQNEAQ (reference sequence). CDR3 loop: CASSLDRDYGYTF. CDR3 bases: TGTGCCAGCAGCTTAGACAGGGACTATGGCTACACCTTC.

The V gene is TRBV7-2, the J gene TRBJ2-5; 9 nucleotides line up with TRBD2. J gave up 1 base and V 3 bases, and 3 bases lay outside the gene matches. Germline CDR1 and CDR2: SGHTA and FQGNSA. The CDR3 runs to 15 residues. The CDR3 DNA reads as TGTGCCAGCAGCTTCGGCGGGAGGGCCCAAGAGACCCAGTACTTC. This codes for CASSFGGRAQETQYF.

The chain combines TRBV18 with TRBJ2-3, with 7 bases fitting TRBD2. V lost 4 bases and J lost 8; bases outside the gene matches: 15. The CDR3 runs to 16 residues. CDR1 KGHSH and CDR2 LQKENI come from the germline V gene. CDR3 coding DNA: TGTGCCAGCTCACATAGGCTAGCGGATCCCCTCGCTACGCAGTATTTT. This translates into CASSHRLADPLATQYF.

This sequence joins TRBV27 and TRBJ2-7, with 14 bases that match TRBD2. The CDR3 totals 15 residues. V gave up 4 bases and J gave up 4 bases; unmatched junction bases: 3. Germline V gene data show CDR1 as MNHEY and CDR2 as SMNVEV (reference sequence). CDR3 sequence reads: CASSSRTSGRYEQYF. CDR3 in DNA: TGTGCCAGCAGTTCCAGGACTAGCGGGAGGTACGAGCAGTACTTC.

V usage is TRBV9 and J usage is TRBJ1-2; 7 bases map to TRBD1. Per the germline V gene, CDR1 is SGDLS and CDR2 is YYNGEE. Trimming took 4 bases from V and 2 from J; bases not matched to a gene: 17. This CDR3 region has 18 residues. The CDR3: CASSNHQDMTGRNYGYTF. CDR3 nucleotides: TGTGCCAGCAGCAACCACCAAGACATGACAGGGCGAAACTATGGCTACACCTTC.

This chain uses TRBV2 with TRBJ2-3; D remains unclear. The CDR3 spans 13 residues. CDR1 and CDR2 from the germline V gene are SNHLY and FYNNEI. Between the trimmed V and J ends, which lost 6 bases and 2 bases, there was a span of 9 bases. CDR3 DNA: TGTGCCAGCAGGGCATTATCCACAGATACGCAGTATTTT. Its translation: CASRALSTDTQYF.

The chain carries TRBV13 and TRBJ2-2; TRBD1 matches 7 bases. There are 14 residues in the CDR3. Germline trimming cut 10 bases from V and 6 bases from J; bases unmatched to any gene: 11. Germline V gene sequence: CDR1 PRHDT, CDR2 FYEKMQ (reference sequence). DNA for the CDR3: TGTGCCACCCAACAGGGGTCGGCGGCCGGGGAGCTGTTTTTT. The encoded protein is CATQQGSAAGELFF.

The chain couples TRBV27 to TRBJ1-5; D might be TRBD1 (6 bases). Germline CDR1 MNHEY, CDR2 SMNVEV (reference sequence). Between the trimmed V and J ends, which lost 2 bases and 6 bases, there was a span of 11 bases. The CDR3 contains 14 residues. This CDR3 reads CASSLAEGGQPQHF. The CDR3 nucleotides read TGTGCCAGCAGTTTAGCCGAAGGGGGTCAGCCCCAGCATTTT.

The genes are TRBV19 and TRBJ2-1, with 7 nucleotides matching TRBD1. The CDR3 length is 17 residues. V shed 0 bases, J shed 4 bases, and the junction held 9 bases outside the gene matches. CDR1 and CDR2 from the germline V gene are LNHDA and SQIVND (reference sequence). CDR3 amino acids: CASSIEFFGTVYNEQFF. CDR3 nucleotide sequence: TGTGCCAGTAGTATAGAGTTCTTCGGGACAGTATACAATGAGCAGTTCTTC.

The chain joins TRBV18 to TRBJ1-2; tentatively, D is TRBD1 (6 bases). The germline V gene encodes CDR1 KGHSH and CDR2 LQKENI. The CDR3 contains 14 residues. Trimming pared 0 bases from V and 4 bases from J, leaving 9 bases between. CDR3 residues: CASSPPTGIYGYTF. CDR3 sequence (DNA): TGTGCCAGCTCACCACCTACAGGGATCTATGGCTACACCTTC.